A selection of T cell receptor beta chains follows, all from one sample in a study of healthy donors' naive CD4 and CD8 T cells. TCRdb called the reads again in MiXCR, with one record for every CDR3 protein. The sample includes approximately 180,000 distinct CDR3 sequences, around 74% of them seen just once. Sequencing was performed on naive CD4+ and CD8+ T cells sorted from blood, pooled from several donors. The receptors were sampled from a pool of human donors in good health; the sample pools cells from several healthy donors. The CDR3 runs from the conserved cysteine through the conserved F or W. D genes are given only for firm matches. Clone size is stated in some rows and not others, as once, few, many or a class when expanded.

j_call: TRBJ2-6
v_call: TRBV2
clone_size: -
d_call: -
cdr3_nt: TGTGCCAGCAGCGGAATTGGTCCTTATGGGGCCAACGTCCTGACTTTC
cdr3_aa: CASSGIGPYGANVLTF

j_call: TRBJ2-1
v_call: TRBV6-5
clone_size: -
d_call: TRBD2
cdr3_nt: TGTGCCAGCAGTGTTAGCGGGAGGGCCTTCAATGAGCAGTTCTTC
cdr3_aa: CASSVSGRAFNEQFF

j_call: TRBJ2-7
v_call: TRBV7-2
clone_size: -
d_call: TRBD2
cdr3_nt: TGTGCCAGCAGCTTCGGGACTAGCGGGAAGGCATACGAGCAGTACTTC
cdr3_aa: CASSFGTSGKAYEQYF

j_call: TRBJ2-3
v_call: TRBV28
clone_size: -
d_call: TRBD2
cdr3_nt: TGTGCCAGCAGGCGGGAGCGGGGAGATACGCAGTATTTT
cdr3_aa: CASRRERGDTQYF

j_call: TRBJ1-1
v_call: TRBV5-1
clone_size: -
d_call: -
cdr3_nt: TGCGCCAGCAGCTCCGGGCCGGGGAACACTGAAGCTTTCTTT
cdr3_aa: CASSSGPGNTEAFF

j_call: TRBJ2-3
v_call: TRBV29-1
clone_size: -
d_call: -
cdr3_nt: TGCAGCGTGAGCCCGGGACAGCGGGGAGATACGCAGTATTTT
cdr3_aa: CSVSPGQRGDTQYF

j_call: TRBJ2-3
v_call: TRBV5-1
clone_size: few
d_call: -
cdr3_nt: TGCGCCAGCAGCTTGGCAGTAACAGATACGCAGTATTTT
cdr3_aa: CASSLAVTDTQYF

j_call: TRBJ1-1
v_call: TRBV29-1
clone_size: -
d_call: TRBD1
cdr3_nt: TGCAGCGCCCGACAGGGAATGAACACTGAAGCTTTCTTT
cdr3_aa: CSARQGMNTEAFF

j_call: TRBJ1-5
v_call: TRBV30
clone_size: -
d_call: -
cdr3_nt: TGTGCCTGGAGTGTAGGGCAGGGCCGGCAGCCCCAGCATTTT
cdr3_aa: CAWSVGQGRQPQHF

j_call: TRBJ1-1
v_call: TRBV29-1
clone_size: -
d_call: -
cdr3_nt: TGCAGCGCCCACTTGCGGGTAAGGAACACTGAAGCTTTCTTT
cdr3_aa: CSAHLRVRNTEAFF

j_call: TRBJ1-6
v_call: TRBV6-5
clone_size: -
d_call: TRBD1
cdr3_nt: TGTGCCAGCAGTGAAGTGCCGGGACAGAATAATTCACCCCTCCACTTT
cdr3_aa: CASSEVPGQNNSPLHF

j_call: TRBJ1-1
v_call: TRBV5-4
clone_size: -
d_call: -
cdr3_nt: TGTGCCAGCAGCTTGGAAAGCAGGGACACTGAAGCTTTCTTT
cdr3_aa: CASSLESRDTEAFF

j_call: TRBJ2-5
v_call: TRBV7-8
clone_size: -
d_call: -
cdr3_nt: TGTGCCAGCAGCCCAGTTGGGGGGTCGGAGACCCAGTACTTC
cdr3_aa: CASSPVGGSETQYF

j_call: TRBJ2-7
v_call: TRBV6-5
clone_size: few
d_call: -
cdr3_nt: TGTGCCAGCAGCCTCACTATCCTCTACGAGCAGTACTTC
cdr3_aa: CASSLTILYEQYF

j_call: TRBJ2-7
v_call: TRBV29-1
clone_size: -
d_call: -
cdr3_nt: TGCAGCGTTTGTTACAGTAGCTACGAGCAGTACTTC
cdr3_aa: CSVCYSSYEQYF

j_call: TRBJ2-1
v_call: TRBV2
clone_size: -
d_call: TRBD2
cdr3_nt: TGTGCCAGCAGAGGGACTAGCGGGAGCCTCTACAATGAGCAGTTCTTC
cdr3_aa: CASRGTSGSLYNEQFF

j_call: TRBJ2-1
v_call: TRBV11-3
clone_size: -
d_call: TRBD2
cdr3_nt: TGTGCCAGCAGCTTAGAGGCTAGCGGGAGTAATGAGCAGTTCTTC
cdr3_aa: CASSLEASGSNEQFF

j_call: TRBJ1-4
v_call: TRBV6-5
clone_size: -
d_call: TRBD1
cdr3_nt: TGTGCCAGCAGTTCCTTACAGGGGGCGAATGAAAAACTGTTTTTT
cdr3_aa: CASSSLQGANEKLFF

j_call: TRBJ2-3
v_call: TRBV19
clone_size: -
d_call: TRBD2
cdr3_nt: TGTGCCAGTAGGGTGCGGCGGGAGGCAGATACGCAGTATTTT
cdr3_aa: CASRVRREADTQYF

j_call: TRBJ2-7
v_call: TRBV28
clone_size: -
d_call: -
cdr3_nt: TGTGCCAGCACTCTAGCTAGAGAGCAGTACTTC
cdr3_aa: CASTLAREQYF

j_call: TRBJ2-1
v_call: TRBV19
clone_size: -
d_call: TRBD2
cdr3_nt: TGTGCCAGTAATAGCGGGAGGGCCTACAATGAGCAGTTCTTC
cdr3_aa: CASNSGRAYNEQFF

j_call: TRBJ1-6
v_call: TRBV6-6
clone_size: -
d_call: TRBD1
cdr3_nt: TGTGCCAGCAGGCGGGACAGCGGCCGAGCGAATTCACCCCTCCACTTT
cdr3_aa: CASRRDSGRANSPLHF

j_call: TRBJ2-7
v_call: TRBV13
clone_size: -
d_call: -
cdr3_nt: TGTGCCAGCAGCCCCATAGGTCAGGATTACTCCTACGAGCAGTACTTC
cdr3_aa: CASSPIGQDYSYEQYF

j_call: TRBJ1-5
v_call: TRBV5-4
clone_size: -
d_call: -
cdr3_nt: TGTGCCAGCAGCTTGGATGGAGGGCAGGGATATTCGCCCCAGCATTTT
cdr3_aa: CASSLDGGQGYSPQHF

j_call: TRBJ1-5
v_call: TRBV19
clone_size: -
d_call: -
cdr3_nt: TGTGCCAGTAGCGTAACGGAGGTTGGCAATCAGCCCCAGCATTTT
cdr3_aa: CASSVTEVGNQPQHF

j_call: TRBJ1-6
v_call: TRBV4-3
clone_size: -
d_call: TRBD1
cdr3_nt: TGCGCCAGCAGCCAAGATTCAGGGGGTTCACCCCTCCACTTT
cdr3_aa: CASSQDSGGSPLHF

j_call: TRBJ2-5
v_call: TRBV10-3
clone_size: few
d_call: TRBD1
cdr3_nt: TGTGCCATCAGAAAGACAGGGGAAGAGACCCAGTACTTC
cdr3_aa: CAIRKTGEETQYF

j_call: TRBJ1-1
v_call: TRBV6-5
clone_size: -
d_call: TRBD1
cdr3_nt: TGTGCCAGCATCCGCAACAGGGGATGGCCTGAAGCTTTCTTT
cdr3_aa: CASIRNRGWPEAFF

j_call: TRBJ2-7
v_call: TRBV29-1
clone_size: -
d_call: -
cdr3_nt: TGCAGCGTTGCCTATGACCTAGGGGACATCACCACCTACGAGCAGTACTTC
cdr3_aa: CSVAYDLGDITTYEQYF

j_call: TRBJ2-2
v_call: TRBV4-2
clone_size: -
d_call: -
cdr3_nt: TGTGCCAGCAGCCAAGAGGGGCAGGGCAACACCGGGGAGCTGTTTTTT
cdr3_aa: CASSQEGQGNTGELFF

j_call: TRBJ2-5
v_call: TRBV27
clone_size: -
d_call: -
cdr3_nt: TGTGCCAGCAGTTCCCGGGAAGAGACCCAGTACTTC
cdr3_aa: CASSSREETQYF